These T cell receptor beta chains were read from a single sample in a study of T-cell memory formation after mild COVID-19. TCRdb re-derived calls from the 5' RACE reads in MiXCR, one entry per CDR3 protein. The sample includes about 170,000 distinct CDR3 sequences, approximately 12% of them seen just once. The sample taken for sequencing was PBMCs or a T cell subset sorted from them (not recorded which). The receptors come from a man between 18 and 29 years old who had mild COVID-19 (a few samples of this study predate the infection). Cell type and time point are not known. Each CDR3 is given with its conserved first and last residue. A D gene is named only where the DNA matches it firmly. Not all rows give a size; the values are once, few, many and, for expanded clones, a class.

>NA|TRBV4-3|TRBJ1-2|few
TGCGCCAGCAGCCAAGATTGGGACTCCTATGGCTACACCTTC
CASSQDWDSYGYTF
>NA|TRBV5-1|TRBJ2-3|few
TGCGCCAGCGGAAGCGGAGAGGGCCGGGATACGCAGTATTTT
CASGSGEGRDTQYF
>TRBD2|TRBV7-2|TRBJ2-7|NA
TGTGCCAGCAGCTTGGGAGCGGGGGGGCCTTACGAGCAGTACTTC
CASSLGAGGPYEQYF
>NA|TRBV5-1|TRBJ2-5|NA
TGCGCCAGCAGCCAGGGACCGACAATCCAAGAGACCCAGTACTTC
CASSQGPTIQETQYF
>NA|TRBV6-2/TRBV6-3|TRBJ2-6|once
TGTGCCAGCGGGTTGCGGGCCAACGTCCTGACTTTC
CASGLRANVLTF
>TRBD1|TRBV7-9|TRBJ1-1|few
TGTGCCAGCAGCTCCCCCCCCGGGACAGGGGGTATCAACACTGAAGCTTTCTTT
CASSSPPGTGGINTEAFF
>TRBD1|TRBV6-1|TRBJ2-3|NA
TGTGCCAGCAGGTACGCCCGGACAGGGGGCACAGATACGCAGTATTTT
CASRYARTGGTDTQYF
>NA|TRBV20-1|TRBJ1-6|NA
TGCAGTGCTAGAGCAGGGGATTATAATTCACCCCTCCACTTT
CSARAGDYNSPLHF
>TRBD2|TRBV12-3/TRBV12-4|TRBJ2-3|many
TGTGCCAGCAGACCTAGCGGGGGAGATACGCAGTATTTT
CASRPSGGDTQYF
>NA|TRBV7-3|TRBJ1-1|NA
TGTGCCAGCAGCTTAACAGGGGAGGTGACTGAAGCTTTCTTT
CASSLTGEVTEAFF
>TRBD2|TRBV20-1|TRBJ2-3|NA
TGCAGTGCTAGACTGGGACTAGCGGGGAGAACTAGCACAGATACGCAGTATTTT
CSARLGLAGRTSTDTQYF
>NA|TRBV6-5|TRBJ2-3|few
TGTGCCAGCAAATATCGAGGGACCAGCACAGATACGCAGTATTTT
CASKYRGTSTDTQYF
>TRBD1|TRBV5-1|TRBJ2-7|few
TGCGCCAGCAGCCCCACCCGACAGGGACCCCGCGAGCAGTACTTC
CASSPTRQGPREQYF
>TRBD2|TRBV4-1|TRBJ2-2|NA
TGCGCCAGCAGCCACCGCCCCCGCGGGGGGGACACCGGGGAGCTGTTTTTT
CASSHRPRGGDTGELFF
>NA|TRBV2|TRBJ1-4|NA
TGTGCCAGCAGGTACAGGGATGAAAAACTGTTTTTT
CASRYRDEKLFF
>NA|TRBV7-9|TRBJ2-5|NA
TGTGCCAGCAGCGTACCTGACGGGACCCAGTACTTC
CASSVPDGTQYF
>NA|TRBV7-9|TRBJ2-1|NA
TGTGCCAGCAGCTTAGCGAAGGGGGTCCTATTGAATGAGCAGTTCTTC
CASSLAKGVLLNEQFF
>NA|TRBV7-8|TRBJ1-4|NA
TGTGCCAGCAGCAGAGAGCCGGACAGAGGGGAAAAACTGTTTTTT
CASSREPDRGEKLFF
>NA|TRBV5-5|TRBJ1-4|few
TGTGCCAGCAGCTTGGCCGATGGTGCTGAAAAACTGTTTTTT
CASSLADGAEKLFF
>NA|TRBV27|TRBJ1-1|NA
TGTGCCAGCAGTACCCCCCACCGGGGGAGGTCCACTGAAGCTTTCTTT
CASSTPHRGRSTEAFF
>TRBD2|TRBV20-1|TRBJ2-4|NA
TGCAGTGCGCGGGGCGCTAGCGGGGGGGCGTTTGGCATTCAGTACTTC
CSARGASGGAFGIQYF
>TRBD2|TRBV20-1|TRBJ2-1|few
TGCAGTGCGGGACTAGCCCCCTCCTACAATGAGCAGTTCTTC
CSAGLAPSYNEQFF
>TRBD1|TRBV19|TRBJ1-2|few
TGTGCCAGTACAGCGGGACAGTACTATGGCTACACCTTC
CASTAGQYYGYTF
>NA|TRBV12-3/TRBV12-4|TRBJ1-5|few
TGTGCCAGCAGTACAGACACGAGAGGCCAGCCCCAGCATTTT
CASSTDTRGQPQHF
>NA|TRBV9|TRBJ2-4|many
TGTGCCAGCAGCTCGAGGGTAGTCGGAAACATTCAGTACTTC
CASSSRVVGNIQYF
>NA|TRBV12-3/TRBV12-4|TRBJ1-2|NA
TGTGCCAGCAGTTTCGGTTGGGATGGCTACACCTTC
CASSFGWDGYTF
>NA|TRBV11-2|TRBJ2-3|few
TGTGCCAGCAGCTTAGATGCTGGGGGGACAGATACGCAGTATTTT
CASSLDAGGTDTQYF
>NA|TRBV9|TRBJ1-2|few
TGTGCCAGCAGCGTTTCGCCAGGCCAAGAGGGAAGTGGCTACACCTTC
CASSVSPGQEGSGYTF
>NA|TRBV5-1|TRBJ1-1|NA
TGCGCCAGCAGCTTTGTAGGGGACACTGAAGCTTTCTTT
CASSFVGDTEAFF
>NA|TRBV19|TRBJ2-4|few
TGTGCCAGTAAATACTCCGGGGACGGTAACATTCAGTACTTC
CASKYSGDGNIQYF
>TRBD1|TRBV7-9|TRBJ1-1|NA
TGTGCCGCGTCCGAGGGGGACAGGGCCCCTGAAGCTTTCTTT
CAASEGDRAPEAFF
>TRBD2|TRBV12-3/TRBV12-4|TRBJ2-1|few
TGTGCCAGCAGCAGACTAGCGGGGCAGTACAATGAGCAGTTCTTC
CASSRLAGQYNEQFF
>NA|TRBV7-6|TRBJ2-2|medium-sized
TGTGCCAGCAGCTTAGTGAGGGGCGTCACCGGGGAGCTGTTTTTT
CASSLVRGVTGELFF
>TRBD2|TRBV7-3|TRBJ2-3|few
TGTGCCAGCAGCTTACTCAGCGGGGGGGATACGCAGTATTTT
CASSLLSGGDTQYF
>TRBD2|TRBV7-2|TRBJ2-5|few
TGTGCCAGCAACATAGCGGGGGGAAAGAAAGAGACCCAGTACTTC
CASNIAGGKKETQYF
>NA|TRBV3-1|TRBJ1-2|NA
TGTGCCAGCAGCCAAATTGGGGGCTACACCTTC
CASSQIGGYTF
>NA|TRBV4-3|TRBJ2-7|NA
TGCGCCAGCAGCCAAGAAGGGCGGGGCTACGAGCAGTACTTC
CASSQEGRGYEQYF
>NA|TRBV6-6|TRBJ2-1|NA
TGTGCCAGCAGTTACTCGGGGGGTCAGAACAATGAGCAGTTCTTC
CASSYSGGQNNEQFF
>TRBD2|TRBV5-1|TRBJ2-3|few
TGCGCCAGCAGCTTGCCTAGCGGGGGGGCTTTCGATACGCAGTATTTT
CASSLPSGGAFDTQYF
>TRBD1|TRBV11-2|TRBJ1-2|once
TGTGCCAGCAGCCCCCAGGGGGCGCGTGGCTACAACTTC
CASSPQGARGYNF
>TRBD1|TRBV12-3/TRBV12-4|TRBJ2-3|few
TGTGCCAGCACGGGACAGGGGGCTTCAGATACGCAGTATTTT
CASTGQGASDTQYF
>TRBD2|TRBV20-1|TRBJ2-1|few
TGCAGTGCGGCGGGGGGAGTCTATGAGCAGTTCTTC
CSAAGGVYEQFF
>NA|TRBV12-3/TRBV12-4|TRBJ2-2|NA
TGTGCCAGCAGTTTAGTGAGGTCCACCGGGGAGCTGTTTTTT
CASSLVRSTGELFF
>TRBD1|TRBV12-3/TRBV12-4|TRBJ1-1|NA
TGTGCCAGCAGAGGGACAGGGCCTGAAGCTTTCTTT
CASRGTGPEAFF
>NA|TRBV12-3/TRBV12-4|TRBJ1-1|NA
TGTGCCAGCAGCCCCTCCGGTTCCTGGAACACTGAAGCTTTCTTT
CASSPSGSWNTEAFF
>TRBD1|TRBV4-3|TRBJ2-1|few
TGCGCCAGCAGCCAAGGCAACAGGGGTTTCAATGAGCAGTTCTTC
CASSQGNRGFNEQFF
>NA|TRBV5-1|TRBJ2-2|NA
TGCGCCAGCAGCTTGCAGGGCCAGACCGGGGAGCTGTTTTTT
CASSLQGQTGELFF
>NA|TRBV15|TRBJ1-1|NA
TGTGCCACCAGCAGGGTACGGGGGGCAGGCACTGAAGCTTTCTTT
CATSRVRGAGTEAFF
>TRBD1|TRBV5-5|TRBJ2-3|NA
TGTGCCAGCAGCTTGGTGATGGGACAGGGCGGAGATACGCAGTATTTT
CASSLVMGQGGDTQYF
>NA|TRBV7-2|TRBJ1-2|NA
TGTGCCAGCAGCCGGATCCGGAGGATCAACTATGGCTACACCTTC
CASSRIRRINYGYTF
>NA|TRBV24-1|TRBJ1-1|NA
TGTGCCACCAGTGGTGACAGGAACACTGAAGCTTTCTTT
CATSGDRNTEAFF
>NA|TRBV6-6|TRBJ2-7|NA
TGTGCCAGCAGTTACTCGAGGACAGCGGCCTACGAGCAGTACTTC
CASSYSRTAAYEQYF